This TCR beta chain was identified in a study of OX40 agonist ivuxolimab in advanced cancers. Study-level background: Ivuxolimab was an agonistic, fully human IgG2 monoclonal antibody directed against OX40 (CD134), a costimulatory receptor. Intravenous ivuxolimab was administered to patients every 2 weeks at six dose levels: 0.01, 0.1, 0.3, 1.5, 3 and 10 mg/kg. Of the 50 to 55 dose-escalation patients, hepatocellular carcinoma was present in about 20, melanoma in roughly 15, renal cell carcinoma in 9 and head and neck cancer in 9. In the dose-escalation cohort, approximately 82% of patients were male, and the mean age was roughly 60 years, with a range of roughly 23 to 85. Patients were allowed to have had prior anti-PD-1, anti-PD-L1 or anti-CTLA-4 therapy, and approximately 40% of the dose-escalation patients had been treated with checkpoint inhibitors. Partial responses occurred in three dose-escalation patients: two with cutaneous melanoma and one with hepatocellular carcinoma. The purpose of peripheral TCRbeta sequencing was to test whether ivuxolimab changed TCR sequence diversity and led to clonal T-cell expansion. The paper reports the monotherapy dose-escalation portion (N ≈ 50 patients) of the phase I ivuxolimab trial. Overall results and qualifications from the work: Partial responders in the 0.1-3.0 mg/kg groups had among the lowest normalized peripheral clonal expansion, especially among CD8+ T cells. At doses from 0.1 to 3.0 mg/kg, clonal expansion was seen in both CD4+ and CD8+ blood T cells between baseline and week 6. Antigen specificity was not determined for the clonally expanded peripheral T cells. After ivuxolimab, more expanded clones were found on average in CD8+ T cells than in CD4+ T cells. Low levels of normalized T-cell clonal expansion were also seen in some patients who did not respond.

In regard to this clone: Its antigen is unknown. It has no much larger one-base neighbor in the sample; base qualities were not kept.

For this chain, trimming is 3 bases at the V end and 0 bases at the J end, and the number of junction bases without a gene match is 7. Its CDR3 holds 16 amino acids, cysteine through phenylalanine. CDR3 DNA only is kept here, 48 bases in frame from base 1. CDR1 and CDR2 are read off the germline V gene (reference sequence) as LNHDA and SQIVND. The trial excluded patients who had a history of autoimmune disease or were on systemic immunosuppression. Peripheral blood for TCR sequencing was collected from all dose cohorts at baseline, on cycle 4 day 1, and on cycle 7 day 1. The samples were taken from a phase I, first-in-human, multicenter, open-label dose-escalation trial of ivuxolimab. Adults with locally advanced or metastatic head and neck squamous cell, hepatocellular, melanoma or renal cell carcinoma were enrolled in the trial. CD4+ and CD8+ T cells were sorted separately from peripheral blood before TCR sequencing.

To sequence the TCRbeta CDR3 region, genomic DNA was isolated from the sorted cells. The immunoSEQ Assay was used for sequencing of TCRbeta CDR3 regions. TCRdb took over this immuneACCESS table, retaining in-frame rearrangements with V and J assigned. Such tables are incomplete; in checked studies, under half of the missing clones stem from an unresolved V gene, and the remainder is unexplained. Counted in this sample were around 62,000 clones; about four fifths of them appeared once. The ten most abundant clones make up roughly 5% of the sample. The sequencing used CD4+ or CD8+ T cells sorted from blood, collected in a trial of the OX40 agonist ivuxolimab. The chain is encoded by TRBV19 joined to TRBJ2-5, with TRBD2 identical over 7 junction bases. This TCR derives from an adult with an advanced solid tumor such as melanoma, head and neck, liver or kidney cancer. The bases read TGTGCCAGTAGTATGTCTAGCGGCCAGTACCAAGAGACCCAGTACTTC. The translation is CASSMSSGQYQETQYF.